These 23 T cell receptor beta chains share one sample of origin, sequenced in a study of identical twins. TCRdb reprocessed the 5' RACE reads via MiXCR and lists one record per CDR3 protein. The sample includes some 1,700,000 distinct CDR3 sequences, about 32% of them seen just once. Sequenced sample: cord blood. The receptors were sampled from a newborn girl in good health.

The rearrangement joins TRBV5-1 to TRBJ2-3, with 8 bases fitting TRBD2. This CDR3 has 15 amino acids. Germline trimming cut 1 base from V and 4 bases from J; bases unmatched to any gene: 5. CDR1 SGHRS and CDR2 YFSETQ come from the germline V gene. The CDR3 is CASSLRSGSADTQYF. The CDR3 DNA sequence: TGCGCCAGCAGCTTGCGCAGCGGGAGTGCAGATACGCAGTATTTT.

The chain carries TRBV20-1 and TRBJ2-6; no clear D. Trimming removed 2 bases from V and 0 bases from J, with 11 bases in between. Germline V gives CDR1 DFQATT, CDR2 SNEGSKA (reference sequence). The CDR3 has 16 residues. The CDR3, as DNA: TGCAGTGCTAGAAGAACACCCAGCTCTGGGGCCAACGTCCTGACTTTC. Its protein product is CSARRTPSSGANVLTF.

V gene TRBV11-2 combines with J gene TRBJ2-7; TRBD2 might be the D (6 bases). With 1 base removed from V and 4 bases from J, the gap between germline ends came to 23 bases. Germline CDR1 and CDR2: SGHAT and FQNNGV. This CDR3 contains 18 residues. CDR3 sequence: CASSLVGGPTRVAYEQYF. The CDR3 nucleotides read TGTGCCAGCAGCTTAGTAGGAGGGCCAACTAGGGTGGCATACGAGCAGTACTTC.

The chain has TRBV7-2 and TRBJ1-2; unclear D gene. The CDR3 length is 13 residues. CDR1 SGHTA and CDR2 FQGNSA come from the germline V gene. The ends were cut back, 3 bases at V and 8 bases at J, with 13 bases in the middle. The CDR3 loop is CASSFGPIRGYTF. CDR3 coding DNA: TGTGCCAGCAGCTTTGGGCCCATTCGAGGCTACACCTTC.

The chain is built from TRBV5-1 and TRBJ2-5, with TRBD2 as a possible D gene (5 bases). Trimming left V 2 bases short and J 1 base short, with 9 bases between. There are 14 residues in the CDR3. In germline, CDR1 is SGHRS, CDR2 YFSETQ. CDR3 residues: CASSFSEGQETQYF. In nucleotides, the CDR3 is TGCGCCAGCAGCTTCTCAGAGGGCCAAGAGACCCAGTACTTC.

This clonotype was seen a few times. CDR3 DNA: TGCGCCAGCAGCCATATACCGCTCACGGCCTCATCCTACGAGCAGTACTTC. Protein sequence: CASSHIPLTASSYEQYF. V and J are TRBV4-1 and TRBJ2-7; D is uncertain. V lost 3 bases and J 1 base, leaving 19 bases between the germline ends. CDR3 size: 17 residues. CDR1 is MGHRA and CDR2 is YSYEKL in the germline V gene.

This clonotype was observed many times. The V and J genes are TRBV4-2 and TRBJ1-2; possible D gene TRBD1, 5 bases. The CDR3 extends over 15 amino acids. V was shortened by 0 bases and J by 5 bases, with 13 bases between the two germline ends. Germline lookup yields CDR1 LGHNA and CDR2 YNFKEQ. CDR3 protein: CASSQEGTGIYGYTF. For the CDR3, the DNA is TGTGCCAGCAGCCAAGAAGGAACAGGCATATATGGCTACACCTTC.

This clonotype was observed many times. The V call is TRBV12-3 or TRBV12-4, the J call TRBJ2-3; tentatively, D is TRBD1 or TRBD2 (5 bases each). The CDR3 spans 16 residues. The V end lost 1 base, the J end lost 0 bases, and 11 bases lay between the germline ends. The CDR3 sequence: CASSLVGEWSTDTQYF. In nucleotides, the CDR3 is TGTGCCAGCAGTTTAGTAGGGGAGTGGAGCACAGATACGCAGTATTTT.

As regards this clonotype: The junction and the germline gene differ at one end; a read error may be behind it. This sequence joins TRBV20-1 and TRBJ2-5; a weak D match, TRBD1 (6 bases). Germline CDR1 reads DFQATT; CDR2 reads SNEGSKA (reference sequence). The CDR3 loop spans 13 amino acids. The CDR3 sequence: CSVRPGTQETQLF. Here the CDR3 DNA reads TGCAGTGTTAGGCCCGGGACACAAGAGACCCAGCTCTTC.

This clonotype was detected a few times. The gene calls are TRBV19 and TRBJ2-2; D possibly matches TRBD1 or TRBD2 (5 bases each). Trimming removed 3 bases at V and 5 bases at J, with 10 bases between. The CDR3 has 14 residues. CDR1 and CDR2 from the germline V gene are LNHDA and SQIVND (reference sequence). The CDR3 DNA follows: TGTGCCAGTAGTATCAGGGACGGGACCGGGGAGCTGTTTTTT. Translated, it gives CASSIRDGTGELFF. The whole variable domain, remainder taken from reference TRBV19 and TRBJ2-2, is DGGITQSPKYLFRKEGQNVTLSCEQNLNHDAMYWYRQDPGQGLRLIYYSQIVNDFQKGDIAEGYSVSREKKESFPLTVTSAQKNPTAFYLCASSIRDGTGELFFGEGSRLTVL.

The chain has TRBV19 and TRBJ1-5; 9 nucleotides align to TRBD1. CDR3 size: 13 residues. Losses at the gene ends were 7 bases for V and 6 bases for J; bases not matched to a gene: 4. From germline, CDR1 is LNHDA and CDR2 SQIVND (reference sequence). CDR3 DNA sequence: TGTGCCAGTACACTACAGGGGGCTCAGCCCCAGCATTTT. Its protein is CASTLQGAQPQHF. Supplemented by reference TRBV19 and TRBJ1-5, the full variable domain reads DGGITQSPKYLFRKEGQNVTLSCEQNLNHDAMYWYRQDPGQGLRLIYYSQIVNDFQKGDIAEGYSVSREKKESFPLTVTSAQKNPTAFYLCASTLQGAQPQHFGDGTRLSIL.

A few counts support this clonotype. J is TRBJ1-1 and V is TRBV4-2, with D unresolved. This CDR3 is 17 amino acids long. Trimming stripped 0 bases from V and 4 bases from J, with 18 bases between. CDR1 is LGHNA and CDR2 is YNFKEQ in the germline V gene. CDR3 coding DNA: TGTGCCAGCAGCCAAGAGAATCATACAGCATTGACCACTGAAGCTTTCTTT. It translates to CASSQENHTALTTEAFF.

The CDR3 DNA sequence: TGCAGTGCTGTCCGGTTCCAAGGCTCCTACGAGCAGTACTTC. The encoded protein is CSAVRFQGSYEQYF. The chain couples TRBV20-1 to TRBJ2-7, with D unclear. The CDR3 loop spans 14 amino acids. From germline, CDR1 is DFQATT and CDR2 SNEGSKA (reference sequence). Between the trimmed V and J ends, which lost 5 bases and 0 bases, there was a span of 14 bases.

V is TRBV19 and J is TRBJ2-1, with 8 bases fitting TRBD2. This CDR3 is built from 14 residues. V was clipped by 6 bases and J by 8 bases; unmatched bases: 9. Germline CDR1 and CDR2: LNHDA and SQIVND (reference sequence). Here the CDR3 DNA reads TGTGCCAGTAGGAACGGGGGGGGTTTCTATGAGCAGTTCTTC. Protein: CASRNGGGFYEQFF.

The gene calls are TRBV7-2 and TRBJ2-3; 9 nucleotides match TRBD2. The germline gives CDR1 SGHTA, CDR2 FQGNSA. V lost 5 bases to trimming and J lost 3 bases; unmatched junction nucleotides: 15. The CDR3 loop spans 18 amino acids. The CDR3 DNA follows: TGTGCCAGCAGCCGAAAGACGTACAGGACTAGCGCTACAGATACGCAGTATTTT. Its protein is CASSRKTYRTSATDTQYF.

This rearrangement joins TRBV28 to TRBJ2-2, with 10 bases that match TRBD2. The CDR3 extends over 16 amino acids. The germline gives CDR1 MDHEN, CDR2 SYDVKM. J was trimmed by 7 bases and V by 5 bases; bases with no gene match: 10. CDR3 nucleotides: TGTGCCAGCAGTGGAACGTTTAGCGGGAGGAACGGGGAGCTGTTTTTT. It is translated as CASSGTFSGRNGELFF.

This chain joins TRBV20-1 and TRBJ2-3; 7 bases are a match to TRBD1. Trimming at V came to 2 bases and at J to 0 bases, leaving 8 bases not matched to a gene. Germline CDR1 is DFQATT and CDR2 is SNEGSKA (reference sequence). This CDR3 has 16 amino acids. The CDR3 region is CSARRTGDYSTDTQYF. CDR3 nucleotide sequence: TGCAGTGCTAGACGGACAGGCGACTATAGCACAGATACGCAGTATTTT.

The J gene is TRBJ2-1, the V gene TRBV12-3 or TRBV12-4; D uncertain. The CDR3 spans 13 residues. V gave up 3 bases and J gave up 8 bases, with 11 bases separating them. CDR3 region: CASSFGIVDEQFF. The CDR3 DNA is TGTGCCAGCAGTTTTGGGATTGTAGATGAGCAGTTCTTC.

This clonotype has more than one count but fewer than ten. V and J are TRBV20-1 and TRBJ2-3; a possible D gene is TRBD2 (5 bases). CDR3 length: 11 residues. The germline V and J ends were trimmed by 3 bases and 10 bases, with 11 bases remaining between them. Germline values: CDR1 DFQATT, CDR2 SNEGSKA (reference sequence). Written as DNA, the CDR3 is TGCAGTGCTAGGACTACCTGGGCGCAGTATTTT. Amino acid sequence: CSARTTWAQYF.

The genes are TRBV27 and TRBJ1-5, with D possibly being TRBD1 (6 bases). Trimming cost V 0 bases and J 2 bases, with 11 bases left between them. Per germline, CDR1 MNHEY and CDR2 SMNVEV (reference sequence). The CDR3 spans 16 residues. CDR3 region: CASSLSVQGRNQPQHF. For the CDR3, the DNA is TGTGCCAGCAGTTTATCTGTCCAGGGGCGCAATCAGCCCCAGCATTTT.

This clonotype turned up a few times. J is TRBJ2-1 and V is TRBV20-1, with TRBD2 matching over 11 bases. Germline V lookup: CDR1 DFQATT, CDR2 SNEGSKA (reference sequence). Germline trimming cut 0 bases from V and 1 base from J; bases unmatched to any gene: 5. The CDR3 has 17 residues. CDR3 amino acids: CSARDPLAGVSYNEQFF. The CDR3 DNA reads TGCAGTGCTAGAGACCCACTAGCGGGGGTTTCCTACAATGAGCAGTTCTTC.

The rearrangement joins TRBV4-2 to TRBJ1-4; tentative D call: TRBD1 (6 bases). Trimming shortened V by 0 bases and J by 5 bases, and 10 bases separated the two germline ends. The CDR3 is 15 amino acids. The germline V gene has CDR1 LGHNA and CDR2 YNFKEQ. CDR3 region: CASSQDRQVNEKLFF. CDR3 in DNA: TGTGCCAGCAGCCAAGATCGACAGGTGAATGAAAAACTGTTTTTT.

This clonotype has only a few counts. The junction shows a germline mismatch at one end, possibly a read error. Written as DNA, the CDR3 is TGTGCCAGCAGTCTTGGATTCTATGGCTGCACCTTC. Protein product: CASSLGFYGCTF. This rearrangement joins TRBV28 to TRBJ1-2; D is unclear. CDR1 and CDR2 (germline): MDHEN, SYDVKM. The CDR3 runs 12 residues.